This T cell receptor beta chain emerged from a study of identifying expanded T cells in peripheral blood. The repertoire was sequenced with immunoSEQ multiplex PCR; TCRdb's copy has only in-frame clones and lacks some. The table has roughly 100,000 clones, around nine tenths seen once. Collection occurred without any documented infections or immune events in donors. The sample taken for sequencing was blood. This receptor was taken from a person between 18 and 75 years old in good health.

The CDR3 bases are TGTGCCAGAATGAGGACGGAAGATGAGGGTACTGAAGCTTTCTTT. It encodes CARMRTEDEGTEAFF. V gene TRBV6-4 combines with J gene TRBJ1-1; D remains unclear. The V and J ends lost 9 bases and 5 bases respectively, with 22 bases between them. This CDR3 is 15 amino acids long. Looked up from germline, CDR1 is MRHNA and CDR2 is SNTAGT.